A single sample gave rise to the 25 T cell receptor beta chains below, sequenced in a study of spatial heterogeneity in lung cancer. Via MiXCR, TCRdb re-called the 5' RACE reads, giving one row per CDR3 protein. The sample has several thousand distinct CDR3 sequences; under 7.5% are singletons. For these receptors, no antigen is known. Study-wide results and caveats: Counts of expanded intratumoral alpha and beta TCRs tracked tumor mutation counts.

Time point reported: sample taken at primary tumor resection. The sample here was lung tumor tissue, taken at surgery. The receptors stem from a male donor with early-stage non-small cell lung cancer.

This clonotype appeared many times. The chain uses TRBV5-4 and TRBJ1-6; the D gene is possibly TRBD1 (5 bases). V was shortened by 5 bases and J by 2 bases, with 11 bases between the two germline ends. Germline V lookup: CDR1 SGHNT, CDR2 YYREEE (reference sequence). The CDR3 covers 15 residues. CDR3 coding DNA: TGTGCCAGCAGGGGATGGGGCACCTATAATTCACCCCTCCACTTT. It codes for CASRGWGTYNSPLHF.

This clonotype was recorded at least ten times. The chain's CDR3 is CASSFLQAYEKLFF. The CDR3, as DNA: TGTGCCAGCAGCTTTTTACAGGCATATGAAAAACTGTTTTTT. The chain uses TRBV5-8 and TRBJ1-4; D may be TRBD1 (5 bases). The CDR3 contains 14 residues. V was shortened by 2 bases and J by 6 bases, with 11 bases between the two germline ends. CDR1 and CDR2 from the germline V gene are SGHTS and YDEGEE.

This clonotype was seen at least ten times. The gene calls are TRBV5-1 and TRBJ2-1; 11 bases align to TRBD2. Germline values: CDR1 SGHRS, CDR2 YFSETQ. The CDR3 spans 16 residues. The ends lost 3 bases at V and 8 bases at J; junction bases unmatched: 10. CDR3 nucleotides: TGCGCCAGCAGCTCCGATAGCGGGAGGGCCGGGTATGAGCAGTTCTTC. Residues: CASSSDSGRAGYEQFF.

This clonotype is medium-sized within its sample. The chain recombines TRBV20-1 with TRBJ2-1; D gene unclear. Germline assignment: CDR1 DFQATT and CDR2 SNEGSKA (reference sequence). The V end lost 6 bases, the J end lost 15 bases, and 33 bases lay between the germline ends. CDR3 length: 16 residues. Here the CDR3 DNA reads TGCAGTGCGTCCTCTTCCTTAGGAGTAGAGCCTCGGGTGGGGTTCTTC. Translation gives CSASSSLGVEPRVGFF.

This clonotype was counted only a few times. J is TRBJ2-3 and V is TRBV13; D is perhaps TRBD2 (6 bases). The CDR3 has 14 residues. CDR1 is PRHDT and CDR2 is FYEKMQ in the germline V gene (reference sequence). Deletions cut 3 bases from V and 5 bases from J, with 12 bases between. The CDR3 DNA follows: TGTGCCAGCAGCTTGGACTCGCGGGGAGATACGCAGTATTTT. Amino acids: CASSLDSRGDTQYF.

The table lists this clonotype with many counts. The rearrangement joins TRBV12-3 or TRBV12-4 to TRBJ2-4; TRBD1 matches at 7 bases. The CDR3 is made up of 16 amino acids. The ends lost 4 bases at V and 3 bases at J; junction bases unmatched: 9. This CDR3 is CASSWDSDGDKNIQYF. CDR3 bases: TGTGCCAGCAGTTGGGACAGTGACGGGGACAAAAACATTCAGTACTTC.

This clonotype came up many times. The chain joins TRBV20-1 to TRBJ2-1, with D possibly being TRBD1 or TRBD2 (6 bases each). The CDR3 runs to 13 residues. From germline, CDR1 is DFQATT and CDR2 SNEGSKA (reference sequence). V was clipped by 6 bases and J by 4 bases, with 13 bases between them. In DNA form, the CDR3 reads TGCAGTGCCCCGGGGGCTGGGTACAATGAGCAGTTCTTC. Translated: CSAPGAGYNEQFF.

This clonotype has only a few counts. A read error may account for a junction end that differs from germline. The chain recombines TRBV4-3 with TRBJ2-1; 8 nucleotides align to TRBD2. The CDR3 loop spans 15 amino acids. Germline V lookup: CDR1 LGHNA, CDR2 YSLEER. CDR3 in amino acids: CASSPTSETYNEQLF. The CDR3 DNA sequence: TGCGCCAGCAGCCCGACTAGCGAGACCTACAATGAGCAGCTCTTC.

This clonotype was observed at least ten times. The chain links TRBV15 to TRBJ1-4; D perhaps matches TRBD1 (5 bases). Deletions cut 4 bases from V and 0 bases from J, with 12 bases between. In germline, CDR1 is LNHNV, CDR2 YYDKDF (reference sequence). The CDR3 loop spans 16 amino acids. CDR3 residues: CATSTTGTATNEKLFF. CDR3 nucleotide sequence: TGTGCCACCAGCACAACCGGGACTGCAACTAATGAAAAACTGTTTTTT.

This clonotype was detected once. This chain links TRBV5-1 with TRBJ2-7, with D perhaps matching TRBD1 (6 bases). Trimming cost V 7 bases and J 5 bases, with 25 bases left between them. The CDR3 totals 16 residues. The germline CDR1 and CDR2 sequences are SGHRS and YFSETQ. CDR3 sequence: CASHAAKDSLVHEQYF. The CDR3 bases are TGCGCCAGCCACGCCGCTAAGGACAGCCTAGTCCACGAGCAGTACTTC.

CDR3 bases: TGTGCCAGCAGCTTGGGCAGGGATGGCTACACCTTC. It encodes CASSLGRDGYTF. This chain links TRBV7-2 with TRBJ1-2, with D perhaps matching TRBD1 (5 bases). The CDR3 is made up of 12 amino acids. Germline CDR1 SGHTA, CDR2 FQGNSA. The V and J ends lost 3 bases and 6 bases respectively, with 8 bases between them.

This clonotype was detected ten times or more. This chain links TRBV28 with TRBJ1-1; TRBD1 might be the D (5 bases). CDR1 is MDHEN and CDR2 is SYDVKM in the germline V gene. This CDR3 has 13 amino acids. Trimming left V 6 bases short and J 12 bases short, with 20 bases between. The CDR3 nucleotides are TGTGCCAGCAGCAACCCTGGGCAGGGTTCGCCTTTCTTT. It translates to CASSNPGQGSPFF.

This clonotype has a count of ten or more. V is TRBV9 and J is TRBJ1-6; perhaps TRBD1 as D (6 bases). Looked up from germline, CDR1 is SGDLS and CDR2 is YYNGEE. This CDR3 has 14 amino acids. Deletions cut 0 bases from V and 8 bases from J, with 9 bases between. In nucleotides, the CDR3 is TGTGCCAGCAGCGTAGCAGGGGAGGATTCACCCCTCCACTTT. Translation gives CASSVAGEDSPLHF.

The table lists this clonotype with many counts. The chain employs TRBV19 and TRBJ2-7; D ambiguous. This CDR3 spans 13 amino acids. Germline lookup yields CDR1 LNHDA and CDR2 SQIVND (reference sequence). V lost 1 base to trimming and J lost 9 bases, with 13 bases between them. The CDR3 spells CASSIATKVRQYF. For the CDR3, the DNA is TGTGCCAGTAGTATAGCGACCAAGGTGCGGCAGTACTTC.

The V gene is TRBV5-1, the J gene TRBJ2-7; D is undetermined. The CDR3 has 14 amino acids. Trimming removed 0 bases from V and 0 bases from J, with 7 bases in between. The V gene's germline CDR1 is SGHRS and CDR2 YFSETQ. The CDR3 spells CASSLVRSSYEQYF. For the CDR3, the DNA is TGCGCCAGCAGCTTGGTAAGGAGCTCCTACGAGCAGTACTTC.

This clonotype is labeled medium-sized. This chain connects TRBV9 to TRBJ2-3, with D possibly matching TRBD2 (6 bases). This CDR3 has 15 amino acids. Deletions cut 0 bases from V and 5 bases from J, with 13 bases between. Germline V gene data show CDR1 as SGDLS and CDR2 as YYNGEE. The CDR3 region is CASSVGGAGGDTQYF. CDR3 DNA: TGTGCCAGCAGCGTAGGCGGGGCCGGTGGAGATACGCAGTATTTT.

This clonotype was detected ten times or more. This chain uses TRBV18 with TRBJ2-1; 7 bases align to TRBD1. CDR1 is KGHSH, CDR2 LQKENI, per germline. The CDR3 is 15 residues long. The V gene end was trimmed by 1 base and the J gene end by 4 bases; junction bases not matched to a gene: 4. The CDR3 nucleotides read TGTGCCAGCTCACCACGTACAGGGGCTTACAATGAGCAGTTCTTC. Its translation is CASSPRTGAYNEQFF.

The sample holds many counts of this clonotype. J is TRBJ2-5 and V is TRBV11-3; 10 nucleotides line up with TRBD1. Germline V gives CDR1 SGHNT, CDR2 YENEEA. The CDR3 contains 15 residues. Losses at the gene ends were 5 bases for V and 4 bases for J; bases not matched to a gene: 7. The CDR3 here is CASSLRQGAIETQYF. The CDR3 nucleotides are TGTGCCAGCAGCCTGCGACAGGGGGCTATAGAGACCCAGTACTTC.

This clonotype is termed medium-sized. V and J are TRBV5-8 and TRBJ2-3; 7 nucleotides match TRBD2. Germline loops: CDR1 SGHTS, CDR2 YDEGEE. V was clipped by 4 bases and J by 1 base; unmatched bases: 9. The CDR3 extends over 16 amino acids. In DNA, the CDR3 is TGTGCCAGCAGCGTCGGCGCTAGCGGTCGCACAGATACGCAGTATTTT. Translating it yields CASSVGASGRTDTQYF.

At least ten counts were recorded for this clonotype. The rearrangement joins TRBV2 to TRBJ1-1; maybe TRBD1 (5 bases). Trimming took 10 bases from V and 0 from J, leaving 12 bases between them. This CDR3 spans 13 amino acids. Germline assignment: CDR1 SNHLY and CDR2 FYNNEI. The CDR3 region has the DNA TGTGCCACCCAGGGACCGATGAACACTGAAGCTTTCTTT. Amino acids: CATQGPMNTEAFF.

This clonotype was seen only a few times. The chain is built from TRBV28 and TRBJ1-2; no clear D. The CDR3 runs to 13 residues. Germline V CDR1 and CDR2: MDHEN, SYDVKM. V lost 7 bases, J lost 3 bases, and 12 bases lay in between. For the CDR3, the DNA is TGTGCCAGCACCCCAGCAGCTTACTATGGCTACACCTTC. Its translation is CASTPAAYYGYTF.

This clonotype was seen repeatedly, ten times or more. The chain recombines TRBV7-2 with TRBJ2-1, with TRBD2 matching 8 bases. The CDR3 consists of 13 residues. V was pared by 5 bases and J by 5 bases, with 2 bases of the junction left unmatched. Germline V lookup: CDR1 SGHTA, CDR2 FQGNSA. CDR3 coding DNA: TGTGCCAGCAGCCAGACTAGCGACAATGAGCAGTTCTTC. The encoded protein is CASSQTSDNEQFF.

The rearrangement uses TRBV7-9 and TRBJ1-4, with D maybe TRBD1 (6 bases). CDR1 is SEHNR, CDR2 FQNEAQ, per germline (reference sequence). V lost 3 bases to trimming and J lost 5 bases, with 16 bases between them. The CDR3 extends over 16 amino acids. Written as DNA, the CDR3 is TGTGCCAGCAGCTTGGACAGACAGACCCGCAATGAAAAACTGTTTTTT. It translates to CASSLDRQTRNEKLFF.

The chain couples TRBV6-1 to TRBJ2-3, with TRBD2 matching over 8 bases. V gave up 0 bases and J gave up 4 bases; unmatched junction bases: 15. CDR1 and CDR2 (germline): MNHNS, SASEGT. The CDR3 totals 19 residues. The CDR3 loop reads CASSEASWVLAGKADTQYF. As DNA, the CDR3 is TGTGCCAGCAGTGAAGCGAGTTGGGTATTAGCGGGAAAGGCAGATACGCAGTATTTT.

The chain couples TRBV4-3 to TRBJ2-2, with D possibly being TRBD1 (6 bases). Trimming removed 3 bases from V and 4 bases from J, with 9 bases in between. The V gene's germline CDR1 is LGHNA and CDR2 YSLEER. The CDR3 is 14 residues long. CDR3 region: CASSHRTATGELFF. The CDR3 DNA sequence: TGCGCCAGCAGCCACCGGACAGCCACCGGGGAGCTGTTTTTT.